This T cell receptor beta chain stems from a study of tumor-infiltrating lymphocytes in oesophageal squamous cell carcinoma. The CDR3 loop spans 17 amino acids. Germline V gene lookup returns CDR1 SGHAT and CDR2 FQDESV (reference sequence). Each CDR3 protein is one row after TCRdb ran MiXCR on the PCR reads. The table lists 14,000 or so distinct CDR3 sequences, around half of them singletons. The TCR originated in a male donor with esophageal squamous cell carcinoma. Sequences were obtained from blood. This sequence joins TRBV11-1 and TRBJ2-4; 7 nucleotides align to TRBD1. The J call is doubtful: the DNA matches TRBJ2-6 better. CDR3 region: CASSPRQGSSGANVLTF. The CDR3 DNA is TGTGCCAGCAGCCCCCGACAGGGAAGCTCTGGGGCCAACGTCCTGACTTTC.